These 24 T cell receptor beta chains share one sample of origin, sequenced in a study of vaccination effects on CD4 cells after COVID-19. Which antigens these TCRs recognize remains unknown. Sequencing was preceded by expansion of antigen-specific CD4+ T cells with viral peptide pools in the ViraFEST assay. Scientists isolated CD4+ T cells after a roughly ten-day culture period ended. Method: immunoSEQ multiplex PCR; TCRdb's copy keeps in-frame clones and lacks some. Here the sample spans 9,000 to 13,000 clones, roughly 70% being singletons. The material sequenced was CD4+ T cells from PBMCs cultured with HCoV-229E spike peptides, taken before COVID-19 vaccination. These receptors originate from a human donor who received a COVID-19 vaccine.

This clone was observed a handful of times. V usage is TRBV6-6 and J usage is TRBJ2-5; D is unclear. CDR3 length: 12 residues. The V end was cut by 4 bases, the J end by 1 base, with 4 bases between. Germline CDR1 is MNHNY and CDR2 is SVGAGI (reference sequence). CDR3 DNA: TGTGCCAGCAGTTGGAGCCAAGAGACCCAGTACTTC. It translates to CASSWSQETQYF.

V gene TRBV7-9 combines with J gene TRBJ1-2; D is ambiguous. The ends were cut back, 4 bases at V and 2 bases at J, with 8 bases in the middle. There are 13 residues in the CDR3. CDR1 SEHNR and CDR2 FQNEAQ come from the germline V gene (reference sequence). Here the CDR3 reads CASSSNTNYGYTF. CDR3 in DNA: TGTGCCAGCAGCTCCAATACAAACTATGGCTACACCTTC.

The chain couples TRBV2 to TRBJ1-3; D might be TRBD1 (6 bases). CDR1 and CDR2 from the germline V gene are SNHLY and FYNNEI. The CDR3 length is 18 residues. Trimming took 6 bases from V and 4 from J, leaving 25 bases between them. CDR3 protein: CASSRRGGMWISGNTIYF. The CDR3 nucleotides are TGTGCCAGCAGCCGCAGGGGAGGAATGTGGATATCGGGAAACACCATATATTTT.

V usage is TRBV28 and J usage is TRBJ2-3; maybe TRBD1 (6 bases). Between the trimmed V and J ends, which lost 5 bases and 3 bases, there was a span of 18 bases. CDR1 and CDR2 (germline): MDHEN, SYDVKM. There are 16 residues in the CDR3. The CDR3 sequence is CASSANRDRVTDTQYF. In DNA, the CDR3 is TGTGCCAGCAGTGCGAACAGGGACCGGGTAACAGATACGCAGTATTTT. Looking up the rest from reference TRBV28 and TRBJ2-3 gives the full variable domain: DVKVTQSSRYLVKRTGEKVFLECVQDMDHENMFWYRQDPGLGLRLIYFSYDVKMKEKGDIPEGYSVSREKKERFSLILESASTNQTSMYLCASSANRDRVTDTQYFGPGTRLTVL.

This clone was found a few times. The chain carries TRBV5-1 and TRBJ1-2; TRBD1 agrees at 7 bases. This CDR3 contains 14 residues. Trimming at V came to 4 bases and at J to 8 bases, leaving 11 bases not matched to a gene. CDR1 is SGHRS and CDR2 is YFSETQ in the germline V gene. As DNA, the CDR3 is TGCGCCAGCAGCCCTCAGACAGGGACGGGCGGCTACACCTTC. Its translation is CASSPQTGTGGYTF.

In DNA form, the CDR3 reads TGTGCCAGCAGTGAAGGGGCTGGGGTGGCAGGCACAGATACGCAGTATTTT. Its translation is CASSEGAGVAGTDTQYF. The gene calls are TRBV6-1 and TRBJ2-3; D is unresolved. This CDR3 contains 17 residues. Germline CDR1 MNHNS, CDR2 SASEGT. V shed 1 base and J shed 1 base, with 15 bases lying between them.

The CDR3 DNA is TGCGCCAGCAGCTCCGGGACTAGCGGTTACGAGCAGTACTTC. Its translation: CASSSGTSGYEQYF. The V gene is TRBV5-1, the J gene TRBJ2-7; TRBD2 agrees at 11 bases. CDR3 size: 14 residues. Trimming cost V 3 bases and J 4 bases; bases outside gene matches: 3. Germline V CDR1 and CDR2: SGHRS, YFSETQ. Full variable domain (rest looked up from reference TRBV5-1 and TRBJ2-7): KAGVTQTPRYLIKTRGQQVTLSCSPISGHRSVSWYQQTPGQGLQFLFEYFSETQRNKGNFPGRFSGRQFSNSRSEMNVSTLELGDSALYLCASSSGTSGYEQYFGPGTRLTVT.

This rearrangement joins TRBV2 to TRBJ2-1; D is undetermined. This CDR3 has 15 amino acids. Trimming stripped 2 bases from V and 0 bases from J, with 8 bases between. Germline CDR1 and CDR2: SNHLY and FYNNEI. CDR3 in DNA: TGTGCCAGCAGTGAACTACACAGCTCCTACAATGAGCAGTTCTTC. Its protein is CASSELHSSYNEQFF. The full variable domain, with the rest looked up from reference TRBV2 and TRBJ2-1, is EPEVTQTPSHQVTQMGQEVILRCVPISNHLYFYWYRQILGQKVEFLVSFYNNEISEKSEIFDDQFSVERPDGSNFTLKIRSTKLEDSAMYFCASSELHSSYNEQFFGPGTRLTVL.

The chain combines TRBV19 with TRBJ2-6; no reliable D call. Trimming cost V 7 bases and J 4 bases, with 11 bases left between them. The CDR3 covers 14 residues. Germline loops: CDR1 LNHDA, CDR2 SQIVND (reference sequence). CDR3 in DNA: TGTGCCAGTACCCCAGTGGCGGGGGCCAACGTCCTGACTTTC. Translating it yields CASTPVAGANVLTF.

DNA of the CDR3: TGCAGCGCACTAAGGGCAGAGAACACCGGGGAGCTGTTTTTT. Amino acids: CSALRAENTGELFF. The chain employs TRBV29-1 and TRBJ2-2; D remains ambiguous. Germline CDR1 is SQVTM and CDR2 is ANQGSEA. V lost 7 bases and J lost 1, with 13 bases in between. The CDR3 runs to 14 residues.

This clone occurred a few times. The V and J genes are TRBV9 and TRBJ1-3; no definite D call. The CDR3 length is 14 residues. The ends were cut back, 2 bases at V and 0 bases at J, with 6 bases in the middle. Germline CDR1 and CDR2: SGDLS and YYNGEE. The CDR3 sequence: CASSVTSSGNTIYF. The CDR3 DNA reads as TGTGCCAGCAGCGTCACAAGCTCTGGAAACACCATATATTTT.

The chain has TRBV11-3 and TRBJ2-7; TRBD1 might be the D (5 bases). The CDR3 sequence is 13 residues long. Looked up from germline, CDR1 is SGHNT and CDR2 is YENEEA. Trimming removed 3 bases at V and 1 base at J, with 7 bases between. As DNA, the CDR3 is TGTGCCAGCAGCTTGGGGCAGTCCTACGAGCAGTACTTC. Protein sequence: CASSLGQSYEQYF.

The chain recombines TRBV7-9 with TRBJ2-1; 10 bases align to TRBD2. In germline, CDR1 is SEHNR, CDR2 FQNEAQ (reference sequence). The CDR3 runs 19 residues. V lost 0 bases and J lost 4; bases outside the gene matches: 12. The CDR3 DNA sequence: TGTGCCAGCAGCTTAGCGCCATATAGCGGGGGGACTAGGTACAATGAGCAGTTCTTC. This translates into CASSLAPYSGGTRYNEQFF.

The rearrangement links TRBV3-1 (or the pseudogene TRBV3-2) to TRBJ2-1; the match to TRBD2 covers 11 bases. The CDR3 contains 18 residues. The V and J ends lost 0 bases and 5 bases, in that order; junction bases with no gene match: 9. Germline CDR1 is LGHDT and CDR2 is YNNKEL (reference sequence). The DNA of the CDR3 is TGTGCCAGCAGCCAAGATAACACTAGCGGGGGCTACCACAATGAGCAGTTCTTC. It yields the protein CASSQDNTSGGYHNEQFF.

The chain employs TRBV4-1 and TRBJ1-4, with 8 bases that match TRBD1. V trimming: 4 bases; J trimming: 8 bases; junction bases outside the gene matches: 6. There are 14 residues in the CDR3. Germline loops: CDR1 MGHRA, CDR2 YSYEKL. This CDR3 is CASSLGQGSEKLFF. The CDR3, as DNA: TGCGCCAGCAGCCTAGGACAGGGAAGCGAAAAACTGTTTTTT.

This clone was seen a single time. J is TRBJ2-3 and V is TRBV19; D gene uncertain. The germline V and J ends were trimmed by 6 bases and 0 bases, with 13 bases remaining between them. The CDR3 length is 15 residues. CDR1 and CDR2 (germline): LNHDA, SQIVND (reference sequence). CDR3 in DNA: TGTGCCAGTAGCCCCAAGAAGCCTAGCACAGATACGCAGTATTTT. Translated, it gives CASSPKKPSTDTQYF.

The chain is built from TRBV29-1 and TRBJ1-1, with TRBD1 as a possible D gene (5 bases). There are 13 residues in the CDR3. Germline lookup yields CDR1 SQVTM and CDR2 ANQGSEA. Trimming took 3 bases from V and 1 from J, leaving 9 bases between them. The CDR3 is CSVESGQNTEAFF. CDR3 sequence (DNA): TGCAGCGTTGAGAGCGGACAGAACACTGAAGCTTTCTTT.

CDR3 nucleotide sequence: TGTGCCAGCTCACCAAGGGTTCAGGGCAATGGAGCTTTCTTT. It encodes CASSPRVQGNGAFF. J is TRBJ1-1 and V is TRBV18; a weak D match, TRBD1 (5 bases). Germline-derived CDR1 and CDR2 are KGHSH and LQKENI. The germline V and J ends were trimmed by 2 bases and 10 bases, with 17 bases remaining between them. The CDR3 extends over 14 amino acids.

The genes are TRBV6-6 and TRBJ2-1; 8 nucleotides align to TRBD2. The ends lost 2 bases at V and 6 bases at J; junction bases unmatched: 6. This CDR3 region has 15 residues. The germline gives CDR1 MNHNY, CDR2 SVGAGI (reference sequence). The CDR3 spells CASSYHILAGNEQFF. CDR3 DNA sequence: TGTGCCAGCAGTTACCATATCCTAGCGGGCAATGAGCAGTTCTTC.

CDR3 DNA: TGTGCCAGCAGCTCAGTGGGGGCGGTAGGAGGGACTGAAGCTTTCTTT. This sequence encodes CASSSVGAVGGTEAFF. V is TRBV7-2 and J is TRBJ1-1; TRBD1 might be the D (6 bases). V lost 4 bases and J lost 5, with 20 bases in between. Germline V gene sequence: CDR1 SGHTA, CDR2 FQGNSA. There are 16 residues in the CDR3.

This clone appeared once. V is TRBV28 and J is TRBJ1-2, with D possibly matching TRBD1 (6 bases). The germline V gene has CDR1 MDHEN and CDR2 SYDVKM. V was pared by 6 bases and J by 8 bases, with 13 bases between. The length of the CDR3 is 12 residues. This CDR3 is CASRTLGGGYTF. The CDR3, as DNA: TGTGCCAGCAGAACATTAGGGGGAGGCTACACCTTC.

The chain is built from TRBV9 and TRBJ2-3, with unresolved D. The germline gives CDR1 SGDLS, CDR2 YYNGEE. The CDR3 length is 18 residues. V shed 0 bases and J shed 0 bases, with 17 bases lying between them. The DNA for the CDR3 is TGTGCCAGCAGCGTAGACATAGTGGGCGGAACTAGCACAGATACGCAGTATTTT. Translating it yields CASSVDIVGGTSTDTQYF.

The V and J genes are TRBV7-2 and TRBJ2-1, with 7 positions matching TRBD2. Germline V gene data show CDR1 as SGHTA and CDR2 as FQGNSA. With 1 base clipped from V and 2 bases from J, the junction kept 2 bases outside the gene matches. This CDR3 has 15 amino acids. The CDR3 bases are TGTGCCAGCAGCTTAGGGGGGGGAACCTACAATGAGCAGTTCTTC. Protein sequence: CASSLGGGTYNEQFF.

The CDR3 loop reads CASRRSGTRSEKLFF. The CDR3 DNA is TGTGCCAGCAGACGATCCGGGACGCGTAGTGAAAAACTGTTTTTT. The J gene is TRBJ1-4, the V gene TRBV28; TRBD1 might be the D (5 bases). Trimming took 6 bases from V and 7 from J, leaving 18 bases between them. CDR1 is MDHEN and CDR2 is SYDVKM in the germline V gene. The CDR3 contains 15 residues.